The 15 T cell receptor beta chains reported below all come from one sample, sequenced in a study of memory CD4+ T cells and cytomegalovirus serostatus. The sort gate was single viable CD3+CD4+CD8-CD45RO+ cells for memory CD4+ T cells. Clones were sequenced by immunoSEQ multiplex PCR, and TCRdb holds only the in-frame ones, with some missing. The repertoire includes over 65,000 clones, 65% to 85% of them detected once, and around 0.75% sits in the top ten. The sequenced sample consisted of memory CD4+ T cells from blood. The origin of the receptors is an adult in good health and CMV-seronegative.

Of note for this clone: The sample contains more than one DNA sequence encoding this CDR3. The chain uses TRBV27 and TRBJ1-3; a possible D gene is TRBD1 (5 bases). The V gene lost 2 bases and the J gene lost 1 base, with 6 bases spanning the gap. Looked up from germline, CDR1 is MNHEY and CDR2 is SMNVEV (reference sequence). The CDR3 length is 14 residues. The CDR3 reads CASSLGGSGNTIYF. The CDR3 bases are TGTGCCAGCAGTTTAGGGGGTTCTGGAAACACCATATATTTT.

The rearrangement links TRBV28 to TRBJ1-3; the match to TRBD1 covers 8 bases. Germline V gene data show CDR1 as MDHEN and CDR2 as SYDVKM. The ends lost 5 bases at V and 0 bases at J; junction bases unmatched: 6. The CDR3 spans 16 residues. The CDR3 bases are TGTGCCAGCAGTCCTGGACAGGGAAACTCTGGAAACACCATATATTTT. As protein: CASSPGQGNSGNTIYF. Full variable domain (remainder filled in from reference TRBV28 and TRBJ1-3): DVKVTQSSRYLVKRTGEKVFLECVQDMDHENMFWYRQDPGLGLRLIYFSYDVKMKEKGDIPEGYSVSREKKERFSLILESASTNQTSMYLCASSPGQGNSGNTIYFGEGSWLTVV.

The rearrangement joins TRBV10-3 to TRBJ1-5; D is possibly TRBD1 (6 bases). The germline V gene encodes CDR1 ENHRY and CDR2 SYGVKD. This CDR3 spans 16 amino acids. V was clipped by 0 bases and J by 6 bases, with 15 bases between them. CDR3: CAISESGGADSQPQHF. Written as DNA, the CDR3 is TGTGCCATCAGTGAGTCGGGAGGCGCGGACAGTCAGCCCCAGCATTTT.

The gene calls are TRBV7-3 and TRBJ1-6, with D perhaps matching TRBD1 (5 bases). Trimming left V 5 bases short and J 8 bases short, with 10 bases between. Germline CDR1 reads SGHTA; CDR2 reads FQGTGA. The CDR3 totals 13 residues. The CDR3 protein is CASSLDRDSPLHF. CDR3 sequence (DNA): TGTGCCAGCAGCCTCGACAGAGATTCACCCCTCCACTTT.

This clone was counted between two and nine times. This chain uses TRBV7-2 with TRBJ1-5; D not certain. V shed 5 bases and J shed 3 bases, with 5 bases lying between them. CDR1 SGHTA and CDR2 FQGNSA come from the germline V gene. The CDR3 is 12 amino acids. CDR3 sequence: CASSRDNQPQHF. In nucleotides, the CDR3 is TGTGCCAGCAGCAGGGACAATCAGCCCCAGCATTTT. Looking up the rest from reference TRBV7-2 and TRBJ1-5 gives the full variable domain: GAGVSQSPSNKVTEKGKDVELRCDPISGHTALYWYRQSLGQGLEFLIYFQGNSAPDKSGLPSDRFSAERTGGSVSTLTIQRTQQEDSAVYLCASSRDNQPQHFGDGTRLSIL.

This sequence joins TRBV5-1 and TRBJ2-1; D is unresolved. Trimming removed 5 bases at V and 8 bases at J, with 11 bases between. The germline V gene encodes CDR1 SGHRS and CDR2 YFSETQ. The CDR3 has 12 amino acids. In DNA form, the CDR3 reads TGCGCCAGCAGGTTCTTTAAAGATGAGCAGTTCTTC. It encodes CASRFFKDEQFF.

The V gene is TRBV5-8, the J gene TRBJ1-5; tentatively, D is TRBD1 (6 bases). Germline V gene sequence: CDR1 SGHTS, CDR2 YDEGEE. The CDR3 is 17 residues long. Deletions cut 4 bases from V and 1 base from J, with 18 bases between. Written as DNA, the CDR3 is TGTGCCAGCAGCCTAGGGACAAATTCAAGGAGCAATCAGCCCCAGCATTTT. Translation gives CASSLGTNSRSNQPQHF.

V usage is TRBV10-3 and J usage is TRBJ1-2, with D unresolved. Trimming took 6 bases from V and 7 from J, leaving 12 bases between them. CDR1 ENHRY and CDR2 SYGVKD come from the germline V gene. This CDR3 region has 12 residues. The CDR3 spells CAISGVLGGYTF. CDR3 DNA sequence: TGTGCCATCAGCGGAGTCTTGGGTGGCTACACCTTC.

The chain couples TRBV7-2 to TRBJ1-5, with D possibly matching TRBD1 (5 bases). The CDR3 sequence is 14 residues long. Germline V lookup: CDR1 SGHTA, CDR2 FQGNSA. Between the trimmed V and J ends, which lost 4 bases and 3 bases, there was a span of 10 bases. The DNA for the CDR3 is TGTGCCAGCAGCTCCCCAGGGTACAATCAGCCCCAGCATTTT. Translating gives CASSSPGYNQPQHF.

The V and J genes are TRBV5-6 and TRBJ2-5; tentative D call: TRBD1 (7 bases). The germline CDR1 and CDR2 sequences are SGHDT and YYEEEE. The CDR3 totals 16 residues. Trimming shortened V by 0 bases and J by 5 bases, and 17 bases separated the two germline ends. CDR3 protein: CASSLGAKGAGETQYF. The DNA for the CDR3 is TGTGCCAGCAGCTTGGGGGCCAAGGGGGCGGGGGAGACCCAGTACTTC.

V usage is TRBV27 and J usage is TRBJ2-3, with no clear D. Trimming pared 3 bases from V and 5 bases from J, leaving 6 bases between. The CDR3 has 12 amino acids. Per germline, CDR1 MNHEY and CDR2 SMNVEV (reference sequence). CDR3 protein: CASSLGRDTQYF. In DNA, the CDR3 is TGTGCCAGCAGTTTGGGTAGAGATACGCAGTATTTT.

This chain connects TRBV11-2 to TRBJ1-6; a weak D match, TRBD1 (6 bases). Germline CDR1 is SGHAT and CDR2 is FQNNGV. The CDR3 sequence is 14 residues long. The V end lost 5 bases, the J end lost 9 bases, and 14 bases lay between the germline ends. CDR3 nucleotide sequence: TGTGCCAGCAGCCAGAGGGGGGGTGTTTCACCCCTCCACTTT. Amino acids: CASSQRGGVSPLHF.

This chain links TRBV18 with TRBJ2-7; 11 bases agree with TRBD1. The germline V gene encodes CDR1 KGHSH and CDR2 LQKENI. Unmatched junction bases numbered 15, after V lost 3 bases and J lost 5 bases. This CDR3 is built from 18 residues. CDR3 in amino acids: CASSPGQGGSLDHHEQYF. The CDR3 nucleotides read TGTGCCAGCTCACCGGGACAGGGGGGATCGCTGGACCACCACGAGCAGTACTTC.

This clone showed up just a few times. CDR3 nucleotide sequence: TGTGCCAGCAGCTTATCATCCGGGATACTTAACTATGGCTACACCTTC. It yields the protein CASSLSSGILNYGYTF. The chain joins TRBV11-2 to TRBJ1-2; unclear D gene. CDR1 and CDR2 from the germline V gene are SGHAT and FQNNGV. V lost 2 bases and J lost 1, with 14 bases in between. This CDR3 region has 16 residues.

The CDR3: CASSSPGASDYGYTF. CDR3 DNA sequence: TGTGCCAGCAGTTCCCCGGGGGCGTCAGACTATGGCTACACCTTC. V usage is TRBV6-6 and J usage is TRBJ1-2; tentatively, D is TRBD1 (6 bases). The CDR3 consists of 15 residues. V lost 4 bases, J lost 3 bases, and 15 bases lay in between. Germline V gene data show CDR1 as MNHNY and CDR2 as SVGAGI (reference sequence).